The 14 T cell receptor beta chains below were found in one sample sequenced in a study of radiation and T cells in renal cell carcinoma. TCRdb's table, derived via immunoSEQ multiplex PCR, lists solely in-frame clones and lacks some. The data contain around 18,000 clones, about 58% of them singletons. Noted treatment: treatment-naive control, cytoreductive nephrectomy. The sample in question was tumor tissue, obtained from a patient whose treatment was nephrectomy without radiotherapy. All receptors come from a man in his forties or fifties with renal cell carcinoma.

This clone turned up a few times. This chain joins TRBV7-9 and TRBJ2-2; 9 bases match TRBD1. The CDR3 contains 16 residues. V lost 6 bases, J lost 5 bases, and 10 bases stayed unmatched. Germline V CDR1 and CDR2: SEHNR, FQNEAQ (reference sequence). The CDR3 loop reads CASSHHTGGGTGELFF. CDR3 bases: TGTGCCAGCAGTCATCATACAGGGGGCGGAACCGGGGAGCTGTTTTTT.

Judged by abundance, this clone is medium-sized (0.01 to 0.1%). The chain combines TRBV7-9 with TRBJ2-5; a weak D match, TRBD1 (6 bases). This CDR3 is 13 amino acids long. Germline loops: CDR1 SEHNR, CDR2 FQNEAQ (reference sequence). The V end lost 3 bases, the J end lost 4 bases, and 9 bases lay between the germline ends. CDR3 loop: CASSLGHGETQYF. The DNA of the CDR3 is TGTGCCAGCAGCTTGGGACATGGAGAGACCCAGTACTTC.

The chain combines TRBV15 with TRBJ1-1; D possibly corresponds to TRBD1 (5 bases). Germline-derived CDR1 and CDR2 are LNHNV and YYDKDF (reference sequence). V lost 1 base and J lost 3, with 15 bases in between. This CDR3 region has 16 residues. CDR3 loop: CATSRALGRGDTEAFF. CDR3 nucleotide sequence: TGTGCCACCAGCAGAGCCCTCGGCCGGGGGGACACTGAAGCTTTCTTT.

CDR3 amino acids: CASSHGQGQEQYF. CDR3 coding DNA: TGTGCCAGCAGCCATGGACAGGGTCAAGAGCAGTACTTC. V is TRBV7-7 and J is TRBJ2-7, with 8 bases matching TRBD1. The CDR3 is 13 amino acids. Trimming removed 5 bases from V and 7 bases from J; junction bases left unmatched: 7. Germline loops: CDR1 SSHAT, CDR2 FNYEAQ (reference sequence).

The J gene is TRBJ1-1, the V gene TRBV30, with D hard to call. Germline V gene sequence: CDR1 GTSNPN, CDR2 SVGIG (reference sequence). The CDR3 is 12 residues long. V was shortened by 0 bases and J by 6 bases, with 8 bases between the two germline ends. CDR3 in DNA: TGTGCCTGGAGTGTACTGGGAGCTGAAGCTTTCTTT. This codes for CAWSVLGAEAFF.

The rearrangement joins TRBV7-2 to TRBJ1-5; the D gene is possibly TRBD1 (5 bases). Germline V gives CDR1 SGHTA, CDR2 FQGNSA. V lost 5 bases and J 2 bases, leaving 10 bases between the germline ends. The CDR3 consists of 14 residues. DNA of the CDR3: TGTGCCAGCAGCCAGGGACGCGGCAATCAGCCCCAGCATTTT. It yields the protein CASSQGRGNQPQHF.

The V gene is TRBV11-1, the J gene TRBJ1-1; D is uncertain. Germline assignment: CDR1 SGHAT and CDR2 FQDESV (reference sequence). Trimming took off 5 bases at V and 1 base at J, with 14 bases between the two ends. The CDR3 is 15 amino acids. CDR3 sequence reads: CASSPTRRANTEAFF. The CDR3 DNA is TGTGCCAGCAGCCCGACCCGACGGGCGAACACTGAAGCTTTCTTT. Complete variable domain (other parts from reference TRBV11-1 and TRBJ1-1): EAEVAQSPRYKITEKSQAVAFWCDPISGHATLYWYRQILGQGPELLVQFQDESVVDDSQLPKDRFSAERLKGVDSTLKIQPAELGDSAMYLCASSPTRRANTEAFFGQGTRLTVV.

This clone was counted once. The chain joins TRBV12-5 to TRBJ1-1; D gene unclear. Germline V gene data show CDR1 as LGHNT and CDR2 as FRNRAP. V dropped 3 bases and J dropped 5 bases, with 10 bases sitting between them. The CDR3 is 13 amino acids. The CDR3 DNA reads TGTGCTAGTGGTTTCTTTCCGGGTACTGAAGCTTTCTTT. This codes for CASGFFPGTEAFF.

This clone was observed a handful of times. The chain employs TRBV18 and TRBJ2-1; TRBD2 might be the D (6 bases). V gave up 5 bases and J gave up 4 bases, with 15 bases separating them. The CDR3 loop spans 15 amino acids. CDR1 is KGHSH and CDR2 is LQKENI in the germline V gene. Written as DNA, the CDR3 is TGTGCCAGCTCAAAGCCGGGACTGGGGTACAATGAGCAGTTCTTC. It yields the protein CASSKPGLGYNEQFF.

This clone was detected only once. The chain has TRBV7-6 and TRBJ1-1; D gene uncertain. Trimming pared 1 base from V and 2 bases from J, leaving 5 bases between. In germline, CDR1 is SGHVS, CDR2 FNYEAQ. The CDR3 loop spans 13 amino acids. This CDR3 is CASSLGRNTEAFF. CDR3 coding DNA: TGTGCCAGCAGCTTAGGCAGAAACACTGAAGCTTTCTTT.

The chain links TRBV7-9 to TRBJ1-6; TRBD1 matches at 11 bases. The CDR3 has 16 amino acids. Germline V gene data show CDR1 as SEHNR and CDR2 as FQNEAQ (reference sequence). Trimming took 2 bases from V and 14 from J; bases not matched to a gene: 11. In nucleotides, the CDR3 is TGTGCCAGCAGCTTAACCGCCGGGACAGGGGGACTGACCCTCCACTTT. It translates to CASSLTAGTGGLTLHF.

The rearrangement uses TRBV27 and TRBJ2-7; 10 bases are a match to TRBD1. Germline V CDR1 and CDR2: MNHEY, SMNVEV (reference sequence). J lost 4 bases, V lost 5 bases, and 5 bases had no gene match. This CDR3 is built from 14 residues. CDR3 in amino acids: CASSLRDRGYEQYF. The CDR3 DNA is TGTGCCAGCAGTCTCCGGGACAGGGGTTACGAGCAGTACTTC.

Within the sample, this clone is medium-sized. A read error may account for a junction end that differs from germline. This chain links TRBV6-1 with TRBJ1-2; D might be TRBD1 (5 bases). Germline values: CDR1 MNHNS, CDR2 SASEGT. The CDR3 totals 17 residues. Here the CDR3 reads CASSQEGPRSRTQLPSF. The CDR3 nucleotides are TGTGCCAGCAGTCAAGAGGGACCACGCTCTAGGACTCAGCTCCCGTCCTTC.

V and J are TRBV9 and TRBJ2-5; TRBD2 matches 10 bases. The CDR3 spans 16 residues. Germline assignment: CDR1 SGDLS and CDR2 YYNGEE. J lost 3 bases, V lost 4 bases, and 9 bases had no gene match. The CDR3 nucleotides read TGTGCCAGCAGCCCCCATAGCGGGGGGCAGGAAGAGACCCAGTACTTC. This codes for CASSPHSGGQEETQYF.